This TCR beta chain was identified in a study of tumor and adjacent non-tumor tissue in lung cancer. Points from the study as a whole: Tumor repertoires had a smaller top 100 clone share than normal lung.

This clonotype was detected only once. The antigen remains unidentified. Germline CDR1 and CDR2: ENHRY and SYGVKD. The CDR3 runs 17 residues. No cell sorting was done before RNA was extracted from the tissue. The library came from three nested PCR rounds adapted from ARM-PCR protocols. TCRdb passed the multiplex PCR reads through MiXCR, listing each CDR3 protein once. Of tens of thousands of distinct CDR3 sequences listed, roughly 80% are singletons. This sequence originates from a woman in her forties or fifties with non-small cell lung cancer. Sequenced sample: lung tumor tissue. The gene calls are TRBV10-3 and TRBJ2-2; D is perhaps TRBD2 (5 bases). Here the CDR3 DNA reads TGTGTCATTAGTGCGTTAGCGAGAGACTCGAGGAAAAGGGAGCTGTTTTTT. It encodes CVISALARDSRKRELFF.